Listed below are T cell receptor beta chains from one sample, sequenced in a study of T cells in Graves' hyperthyroidism and ophthalmopathy. MiXCR, run by TCRdb on the multiplex PCR reads, gives a single entry per CDR3 protein. The top ten clones hold 20% of a sample with 300,000 to 450,000 distinct CDR3 sequences, approximately 14% of them seen once. Sequenced: blood. The receptor source for this set is a woman in her twenties or thirties with Graves' ophthalmopathy. The CDR3 runs from the conserved cysteine through the conserved F or W. The order of the fields is J gene, V gene, D gene, clone size, CDR3 protein, CDR3 DNA. A D gene is named only where the DNA matches it firmly. The size field is filled for only some rows; it gives once, few, many or a size class.

>TRBJ1-3|TRBV29-1|.|.
CSVGGSSPGNTIYF
TGCAGCGTTGGGGGGTCTTCGCCTGGAAACACCATATATTTT
>TRBJ2-7|TRBV7-2|.|many
CASSLGLNYEQYF
TGTGCCAGCAGCTTAGGACTCAACTACGAGCAGTACTTC
>TRBJ1-3|TRBV2|.|many
CASSVEVSGNTIYF
TGTGCCAGCAGTGTTGAGGTTTCTGGAAACACCATATATTTT
>TRBJ2-5|TRBV7-3|.|many
CASSLNPGGQETQYF
TGTGCCAGCAGCTTAAACCCCGGGGGACAAGAGACCCAGTACTTC
>TRBJ2-1|TRBV20-1|TRBD2|many
CSAIPLAGYNEQFF
TGCAGTGCTATCCCCCTAGCGGGGTACAATGAGCAGTTCTTC
>TRBJ2-3|TRBV4-2|TRBD2|many
CASSQEWRGVQDTQYF
TGTGCCAGCAGCCAAGAGTGGCGGGGGGTCCAGGATACGCAGTATTTT
>TRBJ1-1|TRBV3-1|.|many
CASSQDIGDAFF
TGTGCCAGCAGCCAAGATATTGGGGACGCTTTCTTT
>TRBJ2-5|TRBV6-5|TRBD2|many
CASSYSRVLVAGEETQYF
TGTGCCAGCAGTTACTCGAGAGTCTTAGTAGCGGGGGAAGAGACCCAGTACTTC
>TRBJ1-1|TRBV19|.|few
CASSNRRAANTEAFF
TGTGCCAGTAGTAACCGCCGGGCTGCGAACACTGAAGCTTTCTTT
>TRBJ2-7|TRBV7-6|.|many
CASSLEAGTPAYEQYF
TGTGCCAGCAGCTTAGAAGCCGGGACACCGGCCTACGAGCAGTACTTC
>TRBJ1-5|TRBV2|.|few
CASREQGTRQPQHF
TGTGCCAGCAGGGAACAGGGAACAAGACAGCCCCAGCATTTT
>TRBJ2-3|TRBV4-2|.|few
CASSPREITDTQYF
TGTGCCAGCAGCCCCCGAGAAATCACAGATACGCAGTATTTT
>TRBJ2-7|TRBV7-2|.|many
CASRELQGVSEQYF
TGTGCCAGCAGGGAACTCCAGGGAGTTTCCGAGCAGTACTTC
>TRBJ1-2|TRBV6-1|.|many
CASSYLTGPNYGYTF
TGTGCCAGCAGTTATCTGACAGGACCCAACTATGGCTACACCTTC
>TRBJ1-6|TRBV20-1|.|.
CSAEAAGPLYNSPLHF
TGCAGTGCTGAGGCGGCAGGGCCGCTCTATAATTCACCCCTCCACTTT
>TRBJ2-7|TRBV7-3|TRBD1|few
CASSSGGTGAGEQYF
TGTGCCAGCAGCTCGGGCGGGACAGGGGCGGGCGAGCAGTACTTC
>TRBJ2-3|TRBV11-3|.|many
CASSFVRSTDTQYF
TGTGCCAGCAGCTTTGTCAGGTCCACAGATACGCAGTATTTT
>TRBJ1-6|TRBV5-8|.|.
CASSLRRSNNSPLHF
TGTGCCAGCAGCTTGAGGAGATCGAATAATTCACCCCTCCACTTT
>TRBJ2-5|TRBV28|TRBD2|many
CASRRGGKFVYF
TGTGCCAGCAGGCGGGGGGGGAAGTTTGTGTACTTC
>TRBJ1-4|TRBV27|.|.
CASSSPDRSNEKLFF
TGTGCCAGCAGTTCGCCGGACAGATCTAATGAAAAACTGTTTTTT
>TRBJ1-1|TRBV28|.|many
CASSARWTKAFF
TGTGCCAGCAGCGCACGGTGGACCAAAGCTTTCTTT
>TRBJ2-7|TRBV20-1|.|.
CSARGAGREQYF
TGCAGTGCTAGAGGAGCTGGTCGGGAGCAGTACTTC
>TRBJ2-1|TRBV6-2/TRBV6-3|.|few
CASREGFFKGEQFF
TGTGCCAGCAGGGAGGGGTTTTTCAAGGGTGAGCAGTTCTTC
>TRBJ2-5|TRBV12-3/TRBV12-4|TRBD1|many
CASSFGQAAETQYF
TGTGCCAGCAGTTTTGGACAGGCGGCGGAGACCCAGTACTTC
>TRBJ2-5|TRBV20-1|TRBD1|many
CSARGDREEETQYF
TGCAGTGCTAGGGGGGACAGGGAGGAAGAGACCCAGTACTTC
>TRBJ2-2|TRBV20-1|TRBD2|few
CSAPRGGQNTGELFF
TGCAGTGCGCCCCGGGGGGGGCAGAACACCGGGGAGCTGTTTTTT
>TRBJ2-7|TRBV28|.|many
CASSLTNLGTSYEQYF
TGTGCCAGCAGTTTAACGAATTTGGGAACCTCCTACGAGCAGTACTTC
>TRBJ1-1|TRBV6-6|.|many
CASSYRDRTEAFF
TGTGCCAGCAGTTACCGAGACAGAACTGAAGCTTTCTTT
>TRBJ2-2|TRBV12-3/TRBV12-4|.|many
CASTRNPRTGFWTGELFF
TGTGCCAGCACACGTAATCCGAGAACAGGGTTTTGGACCGGGGAGCTGTTTTTT
>TRBJ1-4|TRBV20-1|.|many
CSAREMSTRNEKLFF
TGCAGTGCTAGAGAGATGTCGACCCGGAATGAAAAACTGTTTTTT
>TRBJ1-2|TRBV11-3|.|many
CASSLDPSGTPGGYTF
TGTGCCAGCAGCTTAGATCCATCCGGGACACCGGGCGGCTACACCTTC